Listed below are T cell receptor beta chains from one sample, sequenced in a study of T cells in Graves' hyperthyroidism and ophthalmopathy. One entry per CDR3 protein, called by TCRdb with MiXCR from the multiplex PCR reads. The sample gives approximately 600,000 distinct CDR3 sequences, around 21% of which show up once; more than 30% is in the top ten. Sequenced input: blood. The source is a man aged 25-45 years with Graves' ophthalmopathy. Both conserved end residues are part of each CDR3. Fields, in order: V gene, J gene, clone size, D gene, CDR3 protein, CDR3 DNA. The D gene is left open where the match is weak. Clone size is shown for a subset of rows, as once, few, many or a class of expanded clone.

v_call: TRBV4-1; j_call: TRBJ2-7; clone_size: -; d_call: TRBD1; cdr3_aa: CASSPGTGGFLYEQYF; cdr3_nt: TGCGCCAGCAGCCCAGGAACAGGGGGTTTTTTATACGAGCAGTACTTC
v_call: TRBV6-1; j_call: TRBJ2-4; clone_size: -; d_call: -; cdr3_aa: CASSEALMGARAKNIQYF; cdr3_nt: TGTGCCAGCAGTGAAGCGCTTATGGGGGCGCGAGCCAAAAACATTCAGTACTTC
v_call: TRBV7-9; j_call: TRBJ2-3; clone_size: many; d_call: TRBD2; cdr3_aa: CASSRFLAGLAATDTQYF; cdr3_nt: TGTGCCAGCAGCCGATTCCTTGCGGGACTAGCGGCGACAGATACGCAGTATTTT
v_call: TRBV2; j_call: TRBJ2-2; clone_size: -; d_call: -; cdr3_aa: CADSGRTGELFF; cdr3_nt: TGTGCCGATTCGGGGCGAACCGGGGAGCTGTTTTTT
v_call: TRBV6-4; j_call: TRBJ2-7; clone_size: once; d_call: TRBD2; cdr3_aa: CASSYELAGEEQYF; cdr3_nt: TGTGCCAGCAGTTATGAACTAGCGGGTGAGGAGCAGTACTTC
v_call: TRBV4-1; j_call: TRBJ2-2; clone_size: few; d_call: -; cdr3_aa: CASSQAAGELFF; cdr3_nt: TGCGCCAGCAGCCAAGCGGCCGGGGAGCTGTTTTTT
v_call: TRBV28; j_call: TRBJ2-7; clone_size: many; d_call: TRBD1; cdr3_aa: CASSPAGTGMGSGEQYF; cdr3_nt: TGTGCCAGCAGTCCCGCCGGGACAGGGATGGGCTCCGGGGAGCAGTACTTC
v_call: TRBV28; j_call: TRBJ2-7; clone_size: many; d_call: TRBD2; cdr3_aa: CASSRLAGPYEQYF; cdr3_nt: TGTGCCAGCAGTCGACTAGCGGGACCCTACGAGCAGTACTTC
v_call: TRBV20-1; j_call: TRBJ1-2; clone_size: -; d_call: -; cdr3_aa: CSARTQLRSGYTF; cdr3_nt: TGCAGTGCTAGAACCCAATTAAGGTCTGGCTACACCTTC
v_call: TRBV6-1; j_call: TRBJ2-1; clone_size: few; d_call: TRBD2; cdr3_aa: CASSSEGGLTYNEQFF; cdr3_nt: TGTGCCAGCAGTTCCGAGGGAGGGTTAACGTACAATGAGCAGTTCTTC
v_call: TRBV12-5; j_call: TRBJ2-1; clone_size: few; d_call: TRBD2; cdr3_aa: CASGLGTSGYNEQFF; cdr3_nt: TGTGCTAGTGGTTTGGGGACTAGCGGATACAATGAGCAGTTCTTC
v_call: TRBV11-1; j_call: TRBJ2-7; clone_size: many; d_call: TRBD2; cdr3_aa: CASSSGTSGTVQYF; cdr3_nt: TGTGCCAGCAGCTCCGGGACTAGCGGGACTGTGCAGTACTTC
v_call: TRBV12-3/TRBV12-4; j_call: TRBJ2-1; clone_size: few; d_call: TRBD1; cdr3_aa: CASSHTPGQGGNEQFF; cdr3_nt: TGTGCCAGCAGTCATACGCCGGGACAGGGTGGCAATGAGCAGTTCTTC
v_call: TRBV6-1; j_call: TRBJ2-1; clone_size: -; d_call: -; cdr3_aa: CASSEGADSYNEQFF; cdr3_nt: TGTGCCAGCAGTGAGGGAGCGGATTCCTACAATGAGCAGTTCTTC
v_call: TRBV20-1; j_call: TRBJ1-1; clone_size: -; d_call: TRBD1; cdr3_aa: CSARTTGGTEAFF; cdr3_nt: TGCAGTGCTAGGACGACAGGGGGCACTGAAGCTTTCTTT
v_call: TRBV7-9; j_call: TRBJ2-7; clone_size: few; d_call: TRBD1; cdr3_aa: CASSHPGQESSYEQYF; cdr3_nt: TGTGCCAGCAGCCACCCGGGACAGGAGAGCTCCTACGAGCAGTACTTC